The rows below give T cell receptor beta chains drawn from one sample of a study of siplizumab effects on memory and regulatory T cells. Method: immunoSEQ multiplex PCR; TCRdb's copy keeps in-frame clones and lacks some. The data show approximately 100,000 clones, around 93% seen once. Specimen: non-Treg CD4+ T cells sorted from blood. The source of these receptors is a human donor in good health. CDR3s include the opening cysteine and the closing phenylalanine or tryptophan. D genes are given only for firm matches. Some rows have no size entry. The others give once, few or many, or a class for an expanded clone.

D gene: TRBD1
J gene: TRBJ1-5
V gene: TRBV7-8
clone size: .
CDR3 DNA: TGTGCCAGCAGCTTAGTTGGGGGGCAGGGGGCCAATCAGCCCCAGCATTTT
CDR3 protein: CASSLVGGQGANQPQHF

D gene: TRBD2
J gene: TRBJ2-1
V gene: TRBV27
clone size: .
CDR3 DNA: TGTGCCAGCAGTCAACTAGCGGGGGGGCATTATGAGCAGTTCTTC
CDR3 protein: CASSQLAGGHYEQFF

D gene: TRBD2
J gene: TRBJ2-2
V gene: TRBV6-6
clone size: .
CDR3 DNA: TGTGCCAGCAGCCGGCCGGGACTAGCAGGGGGGGAGCTGTTTTTT
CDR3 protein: CASSRPGLAGGELFF

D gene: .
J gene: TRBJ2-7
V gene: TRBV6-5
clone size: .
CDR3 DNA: TGTGCCAGCAGTTTAAAGGGTGCGACCTCCTACGAGCAGTACTTC
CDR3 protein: CASSLKGATSYEQYF

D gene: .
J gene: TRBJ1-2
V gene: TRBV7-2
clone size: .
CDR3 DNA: TGTGCCAGCAGCTTAGACTTGTGGGGGGGCGCGGGTGGCTACACCTTC
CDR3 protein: CASSLDLWGGAGGYTF

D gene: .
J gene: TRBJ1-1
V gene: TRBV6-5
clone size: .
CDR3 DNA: TGTGCCAGCAGGAGCCAGACAGGGAACACTGAAGCTTTCTTT
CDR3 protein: CASRSQTGNTEAFF

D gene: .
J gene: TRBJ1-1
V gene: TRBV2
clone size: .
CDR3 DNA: TGTGCCAGCACCCCACAGGGAGCAGGGACTGAAGCTTTCTTT
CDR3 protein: CASTPQGAGTEAFF

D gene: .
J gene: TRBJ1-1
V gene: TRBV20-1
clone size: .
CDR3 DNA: TGCAGTGCTAGTGTGAACACTGAAGCTTTCTTT
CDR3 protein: CSASVNTEAFF

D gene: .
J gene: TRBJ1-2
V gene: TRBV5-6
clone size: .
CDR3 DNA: TGTGCCAGCAGCTCGGACACTAACTATGGCTACACCTTC
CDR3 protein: CASSSDTNYGYTF

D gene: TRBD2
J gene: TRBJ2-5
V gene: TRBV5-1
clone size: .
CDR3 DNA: TGCGCCAGCAGTTCCTTGGGACTAGCGTCCGAGACCCAGTACTTC
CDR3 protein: CASSSLGLASETQYF

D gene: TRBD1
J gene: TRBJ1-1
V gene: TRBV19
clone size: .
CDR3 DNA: TGTGCCAGTAGTGCACTGCAGGGGGCGGGCACTGAAGCTTTCTTT
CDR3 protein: CASSALQGAGTEAFF

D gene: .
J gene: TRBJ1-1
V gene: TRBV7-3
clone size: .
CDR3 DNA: TGTGCCAGCAGCCCAGGGTCGAACACTGAAGCTTTCTTT
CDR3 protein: CASSPGSNTEAFF

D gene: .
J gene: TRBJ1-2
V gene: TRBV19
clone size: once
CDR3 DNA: TGTGCCAGTAGTCAGGGTGTAGACTATGGCTACACCTTC
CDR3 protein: CASSQGVDYGYTF

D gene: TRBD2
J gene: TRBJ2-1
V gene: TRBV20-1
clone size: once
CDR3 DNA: TGCGGAAGAACTAGCGAGGTGGGGCAGTTCTTC
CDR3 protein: CGRTSEVGQFF

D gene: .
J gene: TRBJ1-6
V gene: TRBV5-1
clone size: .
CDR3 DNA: TGCGCCAGCAGCTCCCAGGGGTCTCACAATTCACCCCTCCACTTT
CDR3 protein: CASSSQGSHNSPLHF

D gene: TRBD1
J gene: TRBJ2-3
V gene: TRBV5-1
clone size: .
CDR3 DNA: TGCGCCAGCAGCGCTGGACCAGGGGGAGATACGCAGTATTTT
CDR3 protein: CASSAGPGGDTQYF

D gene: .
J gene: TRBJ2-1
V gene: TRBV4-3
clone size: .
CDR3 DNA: TGCGCCAGCAGCCAGTCGAGGGACGCCTCCTACAATGAGCAGTTCTTC
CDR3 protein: CASSQSRDASYNEQFF

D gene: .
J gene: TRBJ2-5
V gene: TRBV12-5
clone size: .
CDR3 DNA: TGTGCTAGTGGTTTCGCTGGGAAAGAGACCCAGTACTTC
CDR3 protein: CASGFAGKETQYF

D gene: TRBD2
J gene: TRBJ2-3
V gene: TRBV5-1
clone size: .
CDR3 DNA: TGCGCCAGCAGCTTGGCCAGCGGGGCCGTGGCAGATACGCAGTATTTT
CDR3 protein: CASSLASGAVADTQYF

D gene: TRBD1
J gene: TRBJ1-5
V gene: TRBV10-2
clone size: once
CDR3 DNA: TGCGCCAGCAGTACACAGGGGGCGGCGTCGGGTCAGCCCCAGCATTTT
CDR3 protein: CASSTQGAASGQPQHF

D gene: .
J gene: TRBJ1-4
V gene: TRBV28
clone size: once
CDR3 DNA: TGTGCCAGCAGGGCCGGGACCTTTAATGAAAAACTGTTTTTT
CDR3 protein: CASRAGTFNEKLFF

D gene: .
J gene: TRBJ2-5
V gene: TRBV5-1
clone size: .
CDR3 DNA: TGCGCCAGCAGCTTTTATTCCGAGACCCAGTACTTC
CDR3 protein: CASSFYSETQYF

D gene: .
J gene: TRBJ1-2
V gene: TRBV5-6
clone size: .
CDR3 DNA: TGTGCCAGCAGCTTGGATACAGGGACCCACTATGGCTACACCTTC
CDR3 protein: CASSLDTGTHYGYTF

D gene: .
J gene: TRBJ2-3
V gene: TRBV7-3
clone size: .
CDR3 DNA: TGTGCCAGCAGCTTGCTGAGGGGAGATACGCAGTATTTT
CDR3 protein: CASSLLRGDTQYF

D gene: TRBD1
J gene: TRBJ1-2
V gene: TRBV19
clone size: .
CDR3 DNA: TGTGCCAGTAGGACCCCGGGACAGACCTATGGCTACACCTTC
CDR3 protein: CASRTPGQTYGYTF

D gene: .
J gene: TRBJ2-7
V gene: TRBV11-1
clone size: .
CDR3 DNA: TGTGCCAGCAGCTTAGATCTGCGGTACGAGCAGTACTTC
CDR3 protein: CASSLDLRYEQYF

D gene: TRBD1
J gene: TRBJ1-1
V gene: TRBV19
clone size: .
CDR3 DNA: TGTGCCAGTAAAACGACAGGGGGGGCCCTTAACACTGAAGCTTTCTTT
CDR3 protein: CASKTTGGALNTEAFF

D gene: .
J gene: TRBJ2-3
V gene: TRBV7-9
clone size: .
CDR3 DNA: TGTGCCAGCAGGTCCGCAGGGGCAGATACGCAGTATTTT
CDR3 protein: CASRSAGADTQYF

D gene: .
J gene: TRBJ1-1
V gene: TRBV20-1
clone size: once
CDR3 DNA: TGCAGTGCGCCCATTAACACTGAAGCTTTCTTT
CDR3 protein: CSAPINTEAFF

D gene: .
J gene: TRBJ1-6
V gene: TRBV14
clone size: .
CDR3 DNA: TGTGCCAGCAGCCAAGAAGGCGGACTACCATTTTCACCCCTCCACTTT
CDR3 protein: CASSQEGGLPFSPLHF

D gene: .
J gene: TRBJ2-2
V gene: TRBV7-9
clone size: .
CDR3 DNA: TGTGCCAGCAGCTTATACACACCGAACACCGGGGAGCTGTTTTTT
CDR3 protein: CASSLYTPNTGELFF

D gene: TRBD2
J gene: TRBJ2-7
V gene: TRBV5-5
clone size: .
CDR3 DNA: TGTGCCAGCATCAAGGGACTAGCCGGCTACGAGCAGTACTTC
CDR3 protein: CASIKGLAGYEQYF

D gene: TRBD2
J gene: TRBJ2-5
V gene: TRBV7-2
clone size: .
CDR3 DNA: TGTGCCAGCAGCTCGAGACTAGCGGGGAGGGAGACCCAGTACTTC
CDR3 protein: CASSSRLAGRETQYF

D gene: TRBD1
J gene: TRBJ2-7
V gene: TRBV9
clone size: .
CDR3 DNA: TGTGCCAGCAGCGACTCAGGGACAGCTGTTTACTACGAGCAGTACTTC
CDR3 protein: CASSDSGTAVYYEQYF

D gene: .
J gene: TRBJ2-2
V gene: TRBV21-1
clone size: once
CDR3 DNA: TGTGCCAGCAGCAAAAAGCGGGGGGGCCCAGGGGAGCTGTTTTTT
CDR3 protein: CASSKKRGGPGELFF

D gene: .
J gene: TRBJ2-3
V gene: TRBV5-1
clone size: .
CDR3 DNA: TGCGCCAGCAGCCGCTACGAGGGGGTGGATACGCAGTATTTT
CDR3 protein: CASSRYEGVDTQYF

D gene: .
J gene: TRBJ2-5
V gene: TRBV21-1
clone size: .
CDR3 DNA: TGTGCCAGCAGCAAAAGGGAGACCCAGTACTTC
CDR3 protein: CASSKRETQYF

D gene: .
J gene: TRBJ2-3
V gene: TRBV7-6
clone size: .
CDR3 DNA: TGTGCCAGCGGCCCCATGGGGACAAACACAGATACGCAGTATTTT
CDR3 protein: CASGPMGTNTDTQYF

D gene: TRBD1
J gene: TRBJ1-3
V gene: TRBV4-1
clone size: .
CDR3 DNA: TGCGCCAGCAGCCAAAGCCCGGGACAGGGCAACCCTAACACCATATATTTT
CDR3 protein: CASSQSPGQGNPNTIYF

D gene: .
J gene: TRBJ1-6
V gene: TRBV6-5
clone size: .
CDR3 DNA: TGTGCCAGCAGGTCCGAGGGCTTTAATTCACCCCTCCACTTT
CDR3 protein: CASRSEGFNSPLHF

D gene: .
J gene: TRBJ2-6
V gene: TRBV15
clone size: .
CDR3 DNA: TGTGCCACCAGCAGAGAATACCTGGGGGCCAACGTCCTGACTTTC
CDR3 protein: CATSREYLGANVLTF

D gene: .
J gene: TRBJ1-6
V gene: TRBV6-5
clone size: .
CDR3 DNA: TGTGCCAGCAGCCCAACCTATAATTCACCCCTCCACTTT
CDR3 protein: CASSPTYNSPLHF

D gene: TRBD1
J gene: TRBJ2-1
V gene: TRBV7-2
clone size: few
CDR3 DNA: TGTGCCGTGGGGACAGGCCTCGATGAGCAGTTCTTC
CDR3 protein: CAVGTGLDEQFF

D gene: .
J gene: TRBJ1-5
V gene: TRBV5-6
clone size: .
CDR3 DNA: TGTGCCAGCAGCTTGGCAGCAAACAATCAGCCCCAGCATTTT
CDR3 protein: CASSLAANNQPQHF

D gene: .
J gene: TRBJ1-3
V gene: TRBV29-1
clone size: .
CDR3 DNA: TGCAGCGTCATCTCTGGAAACACCATATATTTT
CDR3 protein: CSVISGNTIYF